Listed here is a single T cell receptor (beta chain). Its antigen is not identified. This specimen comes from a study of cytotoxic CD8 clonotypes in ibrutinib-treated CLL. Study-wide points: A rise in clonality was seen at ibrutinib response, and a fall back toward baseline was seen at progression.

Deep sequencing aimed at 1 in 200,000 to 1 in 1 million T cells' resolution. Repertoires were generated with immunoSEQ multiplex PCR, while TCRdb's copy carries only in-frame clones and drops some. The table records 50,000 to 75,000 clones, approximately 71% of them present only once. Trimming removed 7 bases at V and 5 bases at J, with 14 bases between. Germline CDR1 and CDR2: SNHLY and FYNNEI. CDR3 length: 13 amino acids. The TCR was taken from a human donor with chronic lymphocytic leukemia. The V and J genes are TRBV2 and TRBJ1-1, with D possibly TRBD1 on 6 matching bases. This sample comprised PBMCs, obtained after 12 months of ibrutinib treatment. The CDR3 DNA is TGTGCCAGCACTCTGAGGGGGATAACTGAAGCTTTCTTT. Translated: CASTLRGITEAFF. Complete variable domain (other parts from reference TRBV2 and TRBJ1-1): EPEVTQTPSHQVTQMGQEVILRCVPISNHLYFYWYRQILGQKVEFLVSFYNNEISEKSEIFDDQFSVERPDGSNFTLKIRSTKLEDSAMYFCASTLRGITEAFFGQGTRLTVV.